This T cell receptor beta chain is drawn from a study of cytomegalovirus exposure and HLA in healthy donors. Findings and caveats of the study: Later on, analysis showed that most CMV-associated TCR beta chains appeared to be HLA-restricted.

With 60 Vbeta and 13 Jbeta primers, the PCR was carried out. Only in-frame clones appear in the TCRdb table, and some are missing; sequencing was by immunoSEQ multiplex PCR. Seen here are some 65,000 clones, roughly 70% observed once, and the top ten hold 9.5% to 12%. Regarding this clone: What it recognizes is unknown.

The CDR3 loop spans 15 amino acids. CDR1 and CDR2 from the germline V gene are SGHDT and YYEEEE. The ends were cut back, 4 bases at V and 4 bases at J, with 17 bases in the middle. Sequencing was done on a sample of PBMCs. V is TRBV5-6 and J is TRBJ1-2, with D possibly matching TRBD1 (5 bases). This clonotype was sampled from a woman aged 30 to 39 in good health and CMV-seronegative. As DNA, the CDR3 is TGTGCCAGCAGCCAAATTTCGGGGGGGACCTATGGCTACACCTTC. It yields the protein CASSQISGGTYGYTF.